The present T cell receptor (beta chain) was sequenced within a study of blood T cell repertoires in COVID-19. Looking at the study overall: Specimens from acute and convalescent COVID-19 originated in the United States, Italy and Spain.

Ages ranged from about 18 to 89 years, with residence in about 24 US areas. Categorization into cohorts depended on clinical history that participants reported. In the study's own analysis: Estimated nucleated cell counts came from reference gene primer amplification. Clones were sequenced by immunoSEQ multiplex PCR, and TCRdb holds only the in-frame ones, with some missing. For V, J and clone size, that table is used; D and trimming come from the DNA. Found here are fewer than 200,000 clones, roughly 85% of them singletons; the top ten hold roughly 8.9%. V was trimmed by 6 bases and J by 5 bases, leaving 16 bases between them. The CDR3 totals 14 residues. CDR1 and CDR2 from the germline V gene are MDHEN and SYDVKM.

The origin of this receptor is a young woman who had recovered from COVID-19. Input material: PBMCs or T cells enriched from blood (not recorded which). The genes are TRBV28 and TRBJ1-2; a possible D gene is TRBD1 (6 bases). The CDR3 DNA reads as TGTGCCAGCAGCCCCCTACTCACAGGGTATGGCTACACCTTC. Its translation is CASSPLLTGYGYTF.